This T cell receptor beta chain was sequenced for a study of memory CD4+ T cells and cytomegalovirus serostatus. Using immunoSEQ multiplex PCR, the repertoire was profiled, and TCRdb retains in-frame clones only, with some absent. The table records 75,000 to 90,000 clones, over 80% of them present only once. The ends were cut back, 5 bases at V and 6 bases at J, with 20 bases in the middle. Per the germline V gene, CDR1 is SGHAT and CDR2 is FQNNGV. CDR3 length equals 15 residues. The sort gate was single viable CD3+CD4+CD8-CD45RO+ cells for memory CD4+ T cells. After thawing, CD4+ T cells were positively selected.

The sample taken for sequencing was memory CD4+ T cells from blood. This receptor was taken from an adult in good health and CMV-seronegative. This rearrangement joins TRBV11-2 to TRBJ2-7; D unresolved. CDR3 in DNA: TGTGCCAGCAGCCCGATGCGGACCGCTGGACGCGAGCAGTACTTC. Amino acids: CASSPMRTAGREQYF.